This T cell receptor beta chain originates from a study of blood T cell repertoires in COVID-19. Across the study: The samples span acute and convalescent COVID-19 from the United States, Italy and Spain. T cells, B-cell-depleted T cells, or PBMCs provided the cDNA or gDNA that served as material.

Authors' analysis steps: Nucleated cell number was recorded as an estimate derived from reference gene primer amplification. Some clones are missing from TCRdb's copy, which holds only in-frame ones; the method was immunoSEQ multiplex PCR. Clone size and V and J calls were adopted from that table, with D and trimming inferred from the DNA. Here the sample spans under 250,000 clones, around 80% being singletons. This CDR3 region has 15 residues. CDR1 and CDR2 (germline): MNHEY, SVGEGT. V lost 2 bases and J lost 4, with 12 bases in between. The rearrangement uses TRBV6-2 or TRBV6-3 and TRBJ1-5; D is undetermined. This receptor was obtained from a man aged 45 to 65 with active or convalescent COVID-19. Sequencing used peripheral blood. The DNA for the CDR3 is TGTGCCAGCAGTTACGGGCAGACCCCGAATCAGCCCCAGCATTTT. This codes for CASSYGQTPNQPQHF.